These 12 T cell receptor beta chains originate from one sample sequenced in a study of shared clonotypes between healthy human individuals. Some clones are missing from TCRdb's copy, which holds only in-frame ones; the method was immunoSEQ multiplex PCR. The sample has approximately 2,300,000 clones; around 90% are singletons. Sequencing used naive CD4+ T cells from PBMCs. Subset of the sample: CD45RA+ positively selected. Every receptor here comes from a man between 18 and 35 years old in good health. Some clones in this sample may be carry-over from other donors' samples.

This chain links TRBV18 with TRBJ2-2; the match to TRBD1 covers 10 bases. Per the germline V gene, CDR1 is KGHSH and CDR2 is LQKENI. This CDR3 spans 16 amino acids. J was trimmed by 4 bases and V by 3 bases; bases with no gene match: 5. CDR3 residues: CASSPRTGGPTGELFF. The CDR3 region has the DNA TGTGCCAGCTCACCCCGGACAGGGGGTCCCACCGGGGAGCTGTTTTTT. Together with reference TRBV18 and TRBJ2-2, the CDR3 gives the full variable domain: NAGVMQNPRHLVRRRGQEARLRCSPMKGHSHVYWYRQLPEEGLKFMVYLQKENIIDESGMPKERFSAEFPKEGPSILRIQQVVRGDSAAYFCASSPRTGGPTGELFFGEGSRLTVL.

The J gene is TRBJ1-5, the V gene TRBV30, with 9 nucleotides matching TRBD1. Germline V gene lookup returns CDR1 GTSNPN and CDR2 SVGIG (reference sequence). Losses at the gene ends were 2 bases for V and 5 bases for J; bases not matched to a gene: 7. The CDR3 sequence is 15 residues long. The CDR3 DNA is TGTGCCTGGAGTAAGACAGGGGGATGGGATCAGCCCCAGCATTTT. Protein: CAWSKTGGWDQPQHF.

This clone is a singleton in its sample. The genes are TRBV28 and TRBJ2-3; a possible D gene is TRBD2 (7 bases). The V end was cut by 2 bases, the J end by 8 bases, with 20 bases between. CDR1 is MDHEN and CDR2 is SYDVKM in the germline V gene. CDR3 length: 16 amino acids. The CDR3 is CASSLRSGSGVGTQYF. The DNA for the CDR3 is TGTGCCAGCAGTTTACGTAGCGGGTCAGGGGTGGGTACGCAGTATTTT.

CDR3 sequence (DNA): TGTGCCAGCAGCTCCCCAAGGGGGGCCGGGGACGAGCAGTACTTC. Residues: CASSSPRGAGDEQYF. The chain employs TRBV11-2 and TRBJ2-7; possibly TRBD1 or TRBD2 for D (6 bases each). Germline V gene sequence: CDR1 SGHAT, CDR2 FQNNGV. V was pared by 4 bases and J by 5 bases, with 18 bases between. The CDR3 is made up of 15 amino acids.

Here the CDR3 reads CASGSRQASYEQYF. Written as DNA, the CDR3 is TGTGCCAGCGGCTCCAGACAGGCCTCCTACGAGCAGTACTTC. The chain carries TRBV2 and TRBJ2-7; D possibly corresponds to TRBD1 (6 bases). Trimming took 8 bases from V and 0 from J, leaving 14 bases between them. Germline CDR1 reads SNHLY; CDR2 reads FYNNEI. This CDR3 is built from 14 residues.

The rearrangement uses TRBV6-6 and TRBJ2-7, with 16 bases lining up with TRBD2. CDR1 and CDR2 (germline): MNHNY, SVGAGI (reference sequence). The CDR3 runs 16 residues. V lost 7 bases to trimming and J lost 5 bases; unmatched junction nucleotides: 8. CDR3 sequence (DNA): TGTGCCAGCACCAAGGGACTAGCGGGAGGGGACGACGAGCAGTACTTC. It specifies CASTKGLAGGDDEQYF.

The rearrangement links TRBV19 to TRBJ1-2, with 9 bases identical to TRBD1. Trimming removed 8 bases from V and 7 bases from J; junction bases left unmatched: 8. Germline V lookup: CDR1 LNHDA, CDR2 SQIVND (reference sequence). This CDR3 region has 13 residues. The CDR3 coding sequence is TGTGCCAGTGCCGGGACAGGGTTACGTGGCTACACCTTC. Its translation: CASAGTGLRGYTF.

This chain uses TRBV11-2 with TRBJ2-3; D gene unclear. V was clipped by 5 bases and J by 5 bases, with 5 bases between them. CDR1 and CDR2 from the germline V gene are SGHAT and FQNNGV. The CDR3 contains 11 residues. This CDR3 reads CASSLQDTQYF. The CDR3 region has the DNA TGTGCCAGCAGCCTACAAGATACGCAGTATTTT.

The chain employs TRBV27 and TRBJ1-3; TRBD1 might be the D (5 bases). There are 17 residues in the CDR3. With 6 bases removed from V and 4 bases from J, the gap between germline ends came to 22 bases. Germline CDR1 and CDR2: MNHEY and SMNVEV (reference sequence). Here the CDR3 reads CASSRLSGGAGGNTIYF. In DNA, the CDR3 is TGTGCCAGCAGCCGCTTGAGTGGCGGGGCTGGAGGAAACACCATATATTTT.

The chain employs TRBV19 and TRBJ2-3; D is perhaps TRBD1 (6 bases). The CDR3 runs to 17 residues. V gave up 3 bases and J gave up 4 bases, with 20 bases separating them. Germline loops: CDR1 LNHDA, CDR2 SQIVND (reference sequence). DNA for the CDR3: TGTGCCAGTAGTATTCCCCCCTCGGACAGACAGTCAGATACGCAGTATTTT. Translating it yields CASSIPPSDRQSDTQYF.

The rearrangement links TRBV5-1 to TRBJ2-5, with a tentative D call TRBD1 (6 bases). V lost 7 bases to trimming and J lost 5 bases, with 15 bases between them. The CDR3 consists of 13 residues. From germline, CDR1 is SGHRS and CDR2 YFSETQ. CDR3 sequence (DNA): TGCGCCAGCTCCGAACAGGGAATCGAGACCCAGTACTTC. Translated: CASSEQGIETQYF.

The CDR3 reads CASSLGQLVTDTQYF. The CDR3 DNA reads as TGCGCCAGCAGCTTAGGACAGTTAGTCACAGATACGCAGTATTTT. The V gene is TRBV5-1, the J gene TRBJ2-3; D might be TRBD1 (6 bases). Germline assignment: CDR1 SGHRS and CDR2 YFSETQ. V shed 2 bases and J shed 2 bases, with 12 bases lying between them. The CDR3 loop spans 15 amino acids.